The 24 T cell receptor beta chains below all came from one sample that was sequenced in a study of CD8 T cells in ankylosing spondylitis. Broader study findings: In ankylosing spondylitis blood, a motif of fewer than 10 highly homologous TCR beta variants appeared characteristic.

From the 5' RACE reads, TCRdb called clonotypes with MiXCR, one entry per CDR3 protein. The data contain a few hundred thousand distinct CDR3 sequences, around 7.6% of them seen just once; the ten biggest clones take up more than 14%. Antigen specificity for these receptors is unknown. Material for sequencing was blood, either unsorted or a sorted T cell fraction (not recorded which). Receptors originate from a male donor with ankylosing spondylitis.

This clonotype was detected a few times. The V and J genes are TRBV20-1 and TRBJ2-7; D gene uncertain. Germline CDR1 DFQATT, CDR2 SNEGSKA (reference sequence). This CDR3 comprises 12 residues. Deletions cut 8 bases from V and 2 bases from J, with 13 bases between. In DNA, the CDR3 is TGCAGTCCCTCAGACGGAACCTACGAGCAGTACTTC. Protein sequence: CSPSDGTYEQYF.

This clonotype was counted ten times or more. The rearrangement links TRBV20-1 to TRBJ1-6; D is uncertain. The V end was cut by 0 bases, the J end by 7 bases, with 13 bases between. CDR1 and CDR2 (germline): DFQATT, SNEGSKA (reference sequence). The CDR3 has 15 residues. As DNA, the CDR3 is TGCAGTGCTAGAGATCGGAGCAGGACCAATTCACCCCTCCACTTT. It codes for CSARDRSRTNSPLHF.

On this clonotype itself: One end of the junction varies from germline; a read error may be responsible. This chain connects TRBV28 to TRBJ2-3; D is unresolved. CDR1 and CDR2 (germline): MDHEN, SYDVKM. CDR3 length: 15 amino acids. Here the CDR3 DNA reads TGTGCCTGCAGCCACCGGTCGAGTATCACAGATACGCAGTATTTT. Amino acid sequence: CACSHRSSITDTQYF.

This clonotype was detected only a few times. The rearrangement uses TRBV4-1 and TRBJ1-1; the match to TRBD1 covers 7 bases. With 0 bases clipped from V and 0 bases from J, the junction kept 4 bases outside the gene matches. CDR1 is MGHRA, CDR2 YSYEKL, per germline. CDR3 length: 16 residues. CDR3 sequence: CASSQDLGQMNTEAFF. CDR3 nucleotide sequence: TGCGCCAGCAGCCAAGATTTGGGACAGATGAACACTGAAGCTTTCTTT.

The V gene is TRBV4-2, the J gene TRBJ1-4; D is unclear. CDR3 length: 16 amino acids. CDR1 and CDR2 from the germline V gene are LGHNA and YNFKEQ. V lost 3 bases and J lost 10, with 21 bases in between. In nucleotides, the CDR3 is TGTGCCAGCAGCCAGTCCTTCGGTGATTCAAGTGGAAAACTGTTTTTT. This translates into CASSQSFGDSSGKLFF.

Only a few counts were recorded for this clonotype. This rearrangement joins TRBV14 to TRBJ2-7, with TRBD1 identical over 11 bases. V was clipped by 4 bases and J by 4 bases; unmatched bases: 3. CDR3 length: 14 residues. Germline V gene lookup returns CDR1 SGHDN and CDR2 FVKESK. The CDR3: CASSRRDRGYEQYF. The CDR3 DNA reads as TGTGCCAGCAGCCGCCGGGACAGGGGGTACGAGCAGTACTTC.

This clonotype was seen only a few times. The rearrangement links TRBV6-5 to TRBJ2-1; D remains unclear. The CDR3 is made up of 16 amino acids. Germline CDR1 and CDR2: MNHEY and SVGAGI. V lost 0 bases to trimming and J lost 7 bases, with 16 bases between them. CDR3 residues: CASSYSLVSRLNEQFF. The CDR3 DNA is TGTGCCAGCAGTTACTCCCTTGTCAGTAGGTTAAATGAGCAGTTCTTC.

This clonotype has only a few counts. The chain uses TRBV7-9 and TRBJ1-5; no clear D gene. V was cut by 6 bases and J by 5 bases, with 11 bases left in between. This CDR3 spans 13 amino acids. Per germline, CDR1 SEHNR and CDR2 FQNEAQ (reference sequence). CDR3 in DNA: TGTGCCAGCAGTAACCCAGGATATCAGCCCCAGCATTTT. Translation gives CASSNPGYQPQHF.

This clonotype was counted at least ten times. This rearrangement joins TRBV7-9 to TRBJ2-7; 7 bases align to TRBD1. V shed 6 bases, J shed 2 bases, and the junction held 7 bases outside the gene matches. CDR1 and CDR2 (germline): SEHNR, FQNEAQ (reference sequence). The CDR3 runs 14 residues. The CDR3 protein is CASSLDRPPYEQYF. DNA of the CDR3: TGTGCCAGCAGTTTGGACAGGCCCCCCTACGAGCAGTACTTC.

This clonotype showed up just a few times. The J gene is TRBJ1-3, the V gene TRBV7-9; unclear D gene. This CDR3 contains 17 residues. Per germline, CDR1 SEHNR and CDR2 FQNEAQ (reference sequence). V was trimmed by 2 bases and J by 4 bases, leaving 18 bases between them. DNA for the CDR3: TGTGCCAGCAGCTTAAGCCCAAGTTCGGGGATCGGAAACACCATATATTTT. Translation gives CASSLSPSSGIGNTIYF.

This clonotype has a handful of counts. Written as DNA, the CDR3 is TGTGCCAGCAAAAGATCCGGGGCGAACACCGGGGAGCTGTTTTTT. Encoded protein: CASKRSGANTGELFF. The V and J genes are TRBV25-1 and TRBJ2-2; a possible D gene is TRBD2 (5 bases). From germline, CDR1 is MGHDK and CDR2 SYGVNS. The CDR3 has 15 amino acids. Trimming took 7 bases from V and 0 from J, leaving 12 bases between them. The whole variable domain, filled in from reference TRBV25-1 and TRBJ2-2, reads EADIYQTPRYLVIGTGKKITLECSQTMGHDKMYWYQQDPGMELHLIHYSYGVNSTEKGDLSSESTVSRIRTEHFPLTLESARPSHTSQYLCASKRSGANTGELFFGEGSRLTVL.

This chain uses TRBV27 with TRBJ2-7, with 8 bases matching TRBD2. This CDR3 has 13 amino acids. Trimming cost V 10 bases and J 4 bases; bases outside gene matches: 9. The germline V gene has CDR1 MNHEY and CDR2 SMNVEV (reference sequence). The chain's CDR3 is CATRPGGGYEQYF. Here the CDR3 DNA reads TGTGCCACCCGCCCGGGGGGGGGGTACGAGCAGTACTTC.

The chain uses TRBV29-1 and TRBJ2-3; D is undetermined. CDR3 size: 16 residues. Trimming removed 1 base from V and 1 base from J, with 15 bases in between. Germline CDR1 reads SQVTM; CDR2 reads ANQGSEA. CDR3 nucleotides: TGCAGCGTTGAAGGGGTCATGAGAATCGGCACAGATACGCAGTATTTT. It translates to CSVEGVMRIGTDTQYF.

The chain recombines TRBV2 with TRBJ1-2; no clear D gene. V dropped 7 bases and J dropped 2 bases, with 11 bases sitting between them. The CDR3 contains 13 residues. The germline V gene has CDR1 SNHLY and CDR2 FYNNEI. Here the CDR3 DNA reads TGTGCCAGCACACGAACACGAAACTATGGCTACACCTTC. The encoded protein is CASTRTRNYGYTF.

This sequence joins TRBV12-3 or TRBV12-4 and TRBJ2-2; 12 positions agree with TRBD2. CDR3 length equals 18 residues. The V segment lost 3 bases and the J segment 1 base; nucleotides outside the gene matches: 6. Here the CDR3 reads CASSLGTSGFVNTGELFF. The CDR3 DNA follows: TGTGCCAGCAGTTTGGGGACTAGCGGGTTCGTGAACACCGGGGAGCTGTTTTTT.

This chain connects TRBV6-1 to TRBJ1-2; tentative D call: TRBD1 (5 bases). The CDR3 runs to 17 residues. V lost 2 bases and J 5 bases, leaving 21 bases between the germline ends. Germline-derived CDR1 and CDR2 are MNHNS and SASEGT. The CDR3 protein is CASSESLWGSRFYGYTF. For the CDR3, the DNA is TGTGCCAGCAGTGAATCTTTGTGGGGGTCCCGTTTTTATGGCTACACCTTC.

J is TRBJ2-5 and V is TRBV4-1; TRBD1 matches at 9 bases. Looked up from germline, CDR1 is MGHRA and CDR2 is YSYEKL. This CDR3 has 17 residues. J was trimmed by 5 bases and V by 4 bases; bases with no gene match: 14. The CDR3 spells CASSPLPRQGVWETQYF. CDR3 in DNA: TGCGCCAGCAGCCCTCTCCCGAGACAGGGGGTTTGGGAGACCCAGTACTTC.

This clonotype was counted many times. V and J are TRBV4-3 and TRBJ2-5; D is possibly TRBD1 (7 bases). Trimming left V 1 base short and J 3 bases short, with 15 bases between. Germline V CDR1 and CDR2: LGHNA, YSLEER. The CDR3 runs 16 residues. This CDR3 is CASSQGLGRGEETQYF. Written as DNA, the CDR3 is TGCGCCAGCAGCCAAGGATTAGGCAGGGGGGAAGAGACCCAGTACTTC.

The chain links TRBV5-1 to TRBJ1-1; D not certain. The CDR3 length is 14 residues. V was shortened by 4 bases and J by 4 bases, with 14 bases between the two germline ends. Per germline, CDR1 SGHRS and CDR2 YFSETQ. The CDR3 DNA reads TGCGCCAGCAGCCACGAGGCCCGGGGCACTGAAGCTTTCTTT. Encoded protein: CASSHEARGTEAFF.

This rearrangement joins TRBV4-1 to TRBJ2-5; D is ambiguous. Germline lookup yields CDR1 MGHRA and CDR2 YSYEKL. The CDR3 runs 15 residues. V lost 1 base, J lost 1 base, and 10 bases lay in between. The CDR3 coding sequence is TGCGCCAGCAGCCAAGGTAGCCTTACCCAAGAGACCCAGTACTTC. As protein: CASSQGSLTQETQYF.

CDR3 sequence (DNA): TGTGCCAGCAGCTCTGGCACCGTAACTGAAGCTTTCTTT. This gives the protein CASSSGTVTEAFF. This chain joins TRBV12-3 or TRBV12-4 and TRBJ1-1; D is unclear. V was cut by 6 bases and J by 5 bases, with 13 bases left in between. The CDR3 is 13 residues long.

This clonotype appeared many times. The rearrangement uses TRBV7-2 and TRBJ2-7; 9 positions match TRBD2. Germline V lookup: CDR1 SGHTA, CDR2 FQGNSA. The CDR3 has 14 residues. Losses at the gene ends were 4 bases for V and 4 bases for J; bases not matched to a gene: 5. The CDR3 bases are TGTGCCAGCAGCTATAGCGGGAGTACTTACGAGCAGTACTTC. The encoded protein is CASSYSGSTYEQYF.

In this sample, this clonotype turned up many times. The chain joins TRBV7-9 to TRBJ2-7; 7 bases fit TRBD2. This CDR3 comprises 16 residues. Germline V gives CDR1 SEHNR, CDR2 FQNEAQ (reference sequence). V dropped 2 bases and J dropped 2; count of bases not matched to a gene: 9. This CDR3 is CASSLYSRESTYEQYF. The CDR3 DNA reads as TGTGCCAGCAGCTTATATTCGCGGGAGTCTACCTACGAGCAGTACTTC.

This clonotype was detected ten times or more. The CDR3 is CASSRQGVSPLHF. CDR3 nucleotides: TGTGCCAGCAGCAGACAGGGGGTCTCACCCCTCCACTTT. This chain connects TRBV12-3 or TRBV12-4 to TRBJ1-6, with 9 bases aligning to TRBD1. Germline trimming cut 6 bases from V and 10 bases from J; bases unmatched to any gene: 4. The CDR3 runs 13 residues.